The present T cell receptor (beta chain) was sequenced within a study of shared clonotypes between healthy human individuals. The V gene lost 5 bases and the J gene lost 0 bases, with 0 bases spanning the gap. Germline V lookup: CDR1 MNHNY, CDR2 SVGAGI (reference sequence). This CDR3 comprises 11 residues. Repertoires were generated with immunoSEQ multiplex PCR, while TCRdb's copy carries only in-frame clones and drops some. The repertoire holds about 99,000 clones, approximately 51% seen once, with approximately 15% in the top ten. The receptor comes from a woman in her thirties or forties in good health. Some clones in this sample may be carry-over from other donors' samples. The chain couples TRBV6-6 to TRBJ2-3; D ambiguous. Input material: PBMCs. The CDR3 here is CASSSTDTQYF. As DNA, the CDR3 is TGTGCCAGCAGTAGCACAGATACGCAGTATTTT.